This T cell receptor beta chain originates from a study of T cells after posttransplantation cyclophosphamide. Overall study results and limits: Donor-recipient repertoire similarity was low at 1-2 months, rising over year one.

Turning to this clone: Its antigen is not known.

Controls had myeloablative marrow grafts with methotrexate and calcineurin inhibitor, sampled at 1 year. Profiling relied on immunoSEQ multiplex PCR, and the TCRdb table lists in-frame clones only, not all of them. The table includes 20,000 to 25,000 clones, around 91% detected once. CDR1 and CDR2 from the germline V gene are SGDLS and YYNGEE. J gave up 3 bases and V 0 bases, and 3 bases lay outside the gene matches. This CDR3 has 15 amino acids. The V and J genes are TRBV9 and TRBJ2-3; 8 bases fit TRBD2. The sequenced sample was PBMCs, obtained around 380 days after allogeneic stem cell transplant with calcineurin inhibitor and methotrexate. This clonotype originated in a female patient aged 30-39 years who received an allogeneic stem cell transplant from an unrelated donor, was CMV-positive, and had acute and chronic GVHD. A subset of T cells may come from the graft donor. The CDR3 DNA is TGTGCCAGCAGCGTAGACGGGGGGGGAACAGATACGCAGTATTTT. The encoded protein is CASSVDGGGTDTQYF.